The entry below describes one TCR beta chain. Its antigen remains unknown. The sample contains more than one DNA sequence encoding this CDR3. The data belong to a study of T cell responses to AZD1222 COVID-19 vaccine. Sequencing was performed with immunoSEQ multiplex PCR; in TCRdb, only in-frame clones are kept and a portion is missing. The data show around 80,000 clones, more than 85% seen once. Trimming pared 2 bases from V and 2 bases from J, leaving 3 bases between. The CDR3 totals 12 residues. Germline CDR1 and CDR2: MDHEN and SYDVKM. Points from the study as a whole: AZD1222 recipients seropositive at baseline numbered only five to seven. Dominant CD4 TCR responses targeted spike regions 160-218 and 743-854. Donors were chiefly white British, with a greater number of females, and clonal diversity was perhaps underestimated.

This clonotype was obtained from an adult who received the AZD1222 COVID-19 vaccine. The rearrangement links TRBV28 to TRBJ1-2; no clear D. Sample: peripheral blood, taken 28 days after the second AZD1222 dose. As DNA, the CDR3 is TGTGCCAGCAGTTTAGGGAACTATGGCTACACCTTC. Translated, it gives CASSLGNYGYTF.